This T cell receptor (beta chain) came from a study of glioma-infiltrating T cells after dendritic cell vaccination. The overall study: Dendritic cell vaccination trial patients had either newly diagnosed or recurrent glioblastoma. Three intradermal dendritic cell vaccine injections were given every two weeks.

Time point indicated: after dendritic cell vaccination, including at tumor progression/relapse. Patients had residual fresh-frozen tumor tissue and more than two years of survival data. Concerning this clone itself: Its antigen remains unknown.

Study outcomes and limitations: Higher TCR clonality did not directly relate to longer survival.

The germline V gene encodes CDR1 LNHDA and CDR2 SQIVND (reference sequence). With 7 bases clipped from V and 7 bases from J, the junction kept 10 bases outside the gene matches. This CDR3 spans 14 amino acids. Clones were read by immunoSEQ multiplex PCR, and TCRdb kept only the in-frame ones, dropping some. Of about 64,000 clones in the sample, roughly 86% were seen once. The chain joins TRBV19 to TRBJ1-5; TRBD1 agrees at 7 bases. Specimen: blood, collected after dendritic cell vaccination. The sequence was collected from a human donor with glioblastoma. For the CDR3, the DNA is TGTGCCAGTAAACAGGGGAGCGCCATACAGCCCCAGCATTTT. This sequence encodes CASKQGSAIQPQHF.